This TCR beta chain was identified in a study of human thymus T cells. Study-wide points: Usage of V and J genes appeared biased in thymic and blood repertoires.

The donor group consisted of healthy Finnish infants who were having corrective surgery for congenital heart defects. All available leukocytes, rather than a set cell count, yielded the blood DNA. Clones were sequenced by immunoSEQ multiplex PCR, and TCRdb holds only the in-frame ones, with some missing. The sample has 57,000 or so clones; about 94% are singletons. Germline lookup yields CDR1 SGHTA and CDR2 FQGNSA. The CDR3 totals 14 residues. Trimming stripped 1 base from V and 9 bases from J, with 13 bases between. Notes on this clone: Its specificity is not known.

The sequenced sample consisted of blood. This TCR was sampled from a boy in the first two years of life with a congenital heart defect but otherwise immunologically healthy. The chain joins TRBV7-2 to TRBJ2-1; tentatively, D is TRBD2 (5 bases). In nucleotides, the CDR3 is TGTGCCAGCAGCTTAGGTGGGAGCACAATTGAGCAGTTCTTC. It translates to CASSLGGSTIEQFF.